A single TCR beta chain is shown here with its context. The sample originates from a study of blood T cell repertoires in COVID-19. Study at large: Sample material is recorded as cDNA or gDNA derived from T cells, B-cell-depleted T cells, or PBMCs.

TCRdb keeps only in-frame clones here, not all; method: immunoSEQ multiplex PCR. This table holds approximately 300,000 clones, 87% found once. V lost 3 bases to trimming and J lost 2 bases, with 12 bases between them. Per the germline V gene, CDR1 is SGHTS and CDR2 is YDEGEE. The CDR3 sequence is 15 residues long. Sequenced material: peripheral blood. The TCR sequence derives from a woman aged 45-60 years who had recovered from COVID-19. J is TRBJ2-1 and V is TRBV5-8, with D possibly matching TRBD1 (5 bases). In DNA form, the CDR3 reads TGTGCCAGCAGCTCGGACAAACTCGCCTACAATGAGCAGTTCTTC. It specifies CASSSDKLAYNEQFF. The full variable domain, its missing parts supplied by reference TRBV5-8 and TRBJ2-1, is EAGVTQSPTHLIKTRGQQATLRCSPISGHTSVYWYQQALGLGLQFLLWYDEGEERNRGNFPPRFSGRQFPNYSSELNVNALELEDSALYLCASSSDKLAYNEQFFGPGTRLTVL.